These T cell receptor beta chains were read from a single sample in a study of vaccination and CD4 T cells after COVID-19. One entry per CDR3 protein results from TCRdb running MiXCR on the PCR reads. The table lists about 15,000 distinct CDR3 sequences, around 50% of them singletons, with around 17% in the top ten. Antigens for these TCRs are unknown. The sample consisted of CD4+ T cells from blood, cultured in vitro. Source of these receptors: a human donor who had recovered from COVID-19. The CDR3 runs from the conserved cysteine through the conserved F or W. D genes are given only for firm matches. Size is omitted from some rows. Given values are once, few, many or a class for expanded clones.

j_call clone_size v_call d_call cdr3_aa cdr3_nt
TRBJ2-2 . TRBV10-3 . CAITNREGGELFF TGTGCCATCACGAACAGGGAGGGCGGGGAGCTGTTTTTT
TRBJ1-5 few TRBV19 TRBD1 CASSPRTGRVNQPQHF TGTGCCAGTAGTCCCCGGACAGGGCGGGTCAATCAGCCCCAGCATTTT
TRBJ2-3 . TRBV6-5 TRBD1 CASSYSPSTGADTQYF TGTGCCAGCAGTTACTCCCCTTCGACAGGGGCAGATACGCAGTATTTT
TRBJ1-3 . TRBV12-3/TRBV12-4 . CASSLARAGNTIYF TGTGCCAGCAGTTTAGCGCGCGCTGGAAACACCATATATTTT
TRBJ2-2 . TRBV20-1 TRBD1 CSARDRGNTGELFF TGCAGTGCTAGGGACAGGGGGAACACCGGGGAGCTGTTTTTT
TRBJ1-1 . TRBV5-1 . CASSLFQGRFGEAFF TGCGCCAGCAGCTTGTTTCAGGGGCGGTTTGGTGAAGCTTTCTTT
TRBJ1-6 . TRBV20-1 TRBD1 CSAGDRANNSPLHF TGCAGTGCTGGGGACAGGGCGAATAATTCACCCCTCCACTTT
TRBJ2-2 . TRBV12-3/TRBV12-4 . CASSPPGFTGELFF TGTGCCAGCAGTCCCCCAGGGTTTACCGGGGAGCTGTTTTTT
TRBJ2-3 . TRBV10-3 . CAISSMTDTDTQYF TGTGCCATCAGCTCCATGACCGACACAGATACGCAGTATTTT
TRBJ2-1 few TRBV20-1 TRBD2 CSATGAGLANEQFF TGCAGTGCCACCGGGGCGGGACTAGCGAATGAGCAGTTCTTC
TRBJ2-3 few TRBV6-5 TRBD2 CASSYGREATDTQYF TGTGCCAGCAGTTACGGGAGGGAGGCCACAGATACGCAGTATTTT
TRBJ2-1 . TRBV19 . CAGIWGGGEQFF TGTGCCGGTATCTGGGGAGGTGGGGAGCAGTTCTTC
TRBJ2-5 . TRBV5-4 . CASSSWLGRNQESQYF TGTGCCAGCAGCTCCTGGTTGGGGAGAAACCAAGAGAGCCAGTACTTC
TRBJ1-1 medium-sized TRBV19 . CASKHETVNTEAFF TGTGCCAGTAAGCATGAGACAGTGAACACTGAAGCTTTCTTT
TRBJ2-2 few TRBV15 TRBD2 CAAGSGTNTGELFF TGTGCCGCCGGAAGCGGGACGAACACCGGGGAGCTGTTTTTT
TRBJ2-2 few TRBV20-1 TRBD2 CSARTPLREGTNTGELFF TGCAGTGCTAGAACCCCGCTGCGGGAGGGGACGAACACCGGGGAGCTGTTTTTT